These 27 T cell receptor beta chains were all obtained from the same sample, sequenced in a study of T cells in localized non-small cell lung cancer. Some clones are missing from TCRdb's copy, which holds only in-frame ones; the method was immunoSEQ multiplex PCR. This table has fewer than 50,000 clones, roughly four fifths appearing once. The sequences come from PBMCs, collected before any cancer treatment. These TCRs come from a man aged 35-75 years with stage II lung adenocarcinoma.

The CDR3 bases are TGTGCCAGCAGCGCTAGTACTGCCGGGATCTACGAGCAGTACTTC. Its protein product is CASSASTAGIYEQYF. The chain combines TRBV7-6 with TRBJ2-7; D perhaps matches TRBD2 (5 bases). The V gene's germline CDR1 is SGHVS and CDR2 FNYEAQ. V was shortened by 5 bases and J by 3 bases, with 17 bases between the two germline ends. The CDR3 spans 15 residues. The full variable domain, in which reference TRBV7-6 and TRBJ2-7 provide the parts outside the CDR3, is GAGVSQSPRYKVTKRGQDVALRCDPISGHVSLYWYRQALGQGPEFLTYFNYEAQQDKSGLPNDRFSAERPEGSISTLTIQRTEQRDSAMYRCASSASTAGIYEQYFGPGTRLTVT.

This clone was picked up a small number of times. The V gene is TRBV28, the J gene TRBJ1-5; 7 nucleotides align to TRBD1. The junction had 12 bases not matched to a gene; V was cut back by 3 bases and J by 7 bases. CDR3 length: 16 amino acids. CDR1 is MDHEN and CDR2 is SYDVKM in the germline V gene. The CDR3 is CASSFTPGTARQPQHF. The CDR3 nucleotides read TGTGCCAGCAGTTTTACTCCCGGGACAGCAAGGCAGCCCCAGCATTTT.

The rearrangement uses TRBV5-6 and TRBJ2-4; TRBD1 matches at 10 bases. V was pared by 0 bases and J by 4 bases, with 1 base of the junction left unmatched. Germline CDR1 is SGHDT and CDR2 is YYEEEE. There are 15 residues in the CDR3. This CDR3 is CASSLVGQGKNIQYF. Here the CDR3 DNA reads TGTGCCAGCAGCTTGGTGGGACAGGGGAAAAACATTCAGTACTTC. The full variable domain, in which reference TRBV5-6 and TRBJ2-4 provide the parts outside the CDR3, is DAGVTQSPTHLIKTRGQQVTLRCSPKSGHDTVSWYQQALGQGPQFIFQYYEEEERQRGNFPDRFSGHQFPNYSSELNVNALLLGDSALYLCASSLVGQGKNIQYFGAGTRLSVL.

This clone came up a few times. The chain recombines TRBV19 with TRBJ1-5; the match to TRBD1 covers 7 bases. The trim removed 5 bases at V and 7 bases at J, leaving 11 bases unmatched. The CDR3 is made up of 15 amino acids. Germline V CDR1 and CDR2: LNHDA, SQIVND (reference sequence). CDR3 sequence: CASSFRGGAGQPQHF. Here the CDR3 DNA reads TGTGCCAGTAGTTTCAGAGGGGGCGCCGGGCAGCCCCAGCATTTT.

The chain links TRBV27 to TRBJ1-6, with 8 bases aligning to TRBD1. V shed 8 bases and J 7 bases; nucleotides not matched to a gene: 13. Germline V lookup: CDR1 MNHEY, CDR2 SMNVEV (reference sequence). The CDR3 has 16 residues. CDR3 sequence (DNA): TGTGCCAGCTCCTGGACAGGGAATATTAGGAATTCACCCCTCCACTTT. Translated: CASSWTGNIRNSPLHF.

The chain employs TRBV5-6 and TRBJ1-2; D not certain. CDR1 is SGHDT, CDR2 YYEEEE, per germline. This CDR3 is built from 12 residues. V was shortened by 0 bases and J by 6 bases, with 6 bases between the two germline ends. The CDR3 reads CASSLGHDGYTF. The CDR3 DNA follows: TGTGCCAGCAGCTTGGGCCATGATGGCTACACCTTC.

The V and J genes are TRBV23-1 and TRBJ1-5; 8 nucleotides match TRBD1. TRBV23-1 carries the ORF label, with uncertain function. V shed 0 bases and J 3 bases; nucleotides not matched to a gene: 7. The CDR3 contains 17 residues. The CDR3, as DNA: TGCGCCAGCAGTCAATCGCGGGGACAGGAAGACAATCAGCCCCAGCATTTT. As protein: CASSQSRGQEDNQPQHF.

The genes are TRBV30 and TRBJ2-2, with a possible D match to TRBD2 (5 bases). CDR3 size: 14 residues. V was shortened by 1 base and J by 4 bases, with 10 bases between the two germline ends. Germline V gene data show CDR1 as GTSNPN and CDR2 as SVGIG (reference sequence). The CDR3 region is CAWSAPGSTGELFF. CDR3 in DNA: TGTGCCTGGAGTGCCCCGGGGAGCACCGGGGAGCTGTTTTTT.

The chain is built from TRBV7-8 and TRBJ1-5, with D uncertain. Trimming stripped 3 bases from V and 4 bases from J, with 7 bases between. The CDR3 runs to 13 residues. Germline V CDR1 and CDR2: SGHVS, FQNEAQ. CDR3 protein: CASSLNLNQPQHF. In nucleotides, the CDR3 is TGTGCCAGCAGCTTGAATCTAAATCAGCCCCAGCATTTT. Filled out from reference TRBV7-8 and TRBJ1-5, the complete variable domain reads GAGVSQSPRYKVAKRGQDVALRCDPISGHVSLFWYQQALGQGPEFLTYFQNEAQLDKSGLPSDRFFAERPEGSVSTLKIQRTQQEDSAVYLCASSLNLNQPQHFGDGTRLSIL.

The chain joins TRBV7-6 to TRBJ2-1, with 7 positions matching TRBD2. The CDR3 spans 18 residues. After removal of 5 bases from V and 5 bases from J, the junction contained 18 bases not matched to a gene. Germline assignment: CDR1 SGHVS and CDR2 FNYEAQ. The CDR3 DNA is TGTGCCAGCAGCCGCAAAGGTCCTAGCGGTTCTCCTGACAATGAGCAGTTCTTC. Encoded protein: CASSRKGPSGSPDNEQFF.

This chain links TRBV11-2 with TRBJ2-2; 12 nucleotides match TRBD2. V lost 3 bases to trimming and J lost 6 bases; unmatched junction nucleotides: 5. Germline-derived CDR1 and CDR2 are SGHAT and FQNNGV. The CDR3 is 16 residues long. The CDR3 bases are TGTGCCAGCAGCTTGAGGACTAGCGGGATACCCGGGGAGCTGTTTTTT. Protein: CASSLRTSGIPGELFF.

The chain uses TRBV9 and TRBJ1-4; D is possibly TRBD1 (5 bases). This CDR3 region has 17 residues. Trimming took off 3 bases at V and 3 bases at J, with 18 bases between the two ends. Germline CDR1 reads SGDLS; CDR2 reads YYNGEE. The CDR3 DNA reads as TGTGCCAGCAGCGCCGAGCAAACACGGGGGGCTAATGAAAAACTGTTTTTT. Protein: CASSAEQTRGANEKLFF. The full variable domain, with the rest looked up from reference TRBV9 and TRBJ1-4, is DSGVTQTPKHLITATGQRVTLRCSPRSGDLSVYWYQQSLDQGLQFLIQYYNGEERAKGNILERFSAQQFPDLHSELNLSSLELGDSALYFCASSAEQTRGANEKLFFGSGTQLSVL.

The V gene is TRBV5-8, the J gene TRBJ1-1; no clear D gene. This CDR3 is built from 13 residues. The germline V gene has CDR1 SGHTS and CDR2 YDEGEE. V was clipped by 0 bases and J by 8 bases, with 11 bases between them. The CDR3 region is CASSLGSMGEAFF. The CDR3 DNA sequence: TGTGCCAGCAGCTTGGGGTCTATGGGAGAAGCTTTCTTT.

This sequence joins TRBV11-3 and TRBJ2-5; D remains ambiguous. Looked up from germline, CDR1 is SGHNT and CDR2 is YENEEA. Trimming stripped 4 bases from V and 5 bases from J, with 11 bases between. CDR3 length: 13 residues. CDR3 protein: CASSSGPSETQYF. DNA of the CDR3: TGTGCCAGCAGCTCCGGGCCATCGGAGACCCAGTACTTC.

The chain recombines TRBV7-2 with TRBJ1-2, with no clear D. CDR3 length: 13 residues. The V and J ends lost 2 bases and 4 bases respectively, with 8 bases between them. Germline values: CDR1 SGHTA, CDR2 FQGNSA. The CDR3 sequence is CASSLLSAYGYTF. For the CDR3, the DNA is TGTGCCAGCAGCTTACTTTCCGCCTATGGCTACACCTTC. The full variable domain, its missing parts supplied by reference TRBV7-2 and TRBJ1-2, is GAGVSQSPSNKVTEKGKDVELRCDPISGHTALYWYRQSLGQGLEFLIYFQGNSAPDKSGLPSDRFSAERTGGSVSTLTIQRTQQEDSAVYLCASSLLSAYGYTFGSGTRLTVV.

This chain links TRBV7-9 with TRBJ1-5, with D perhaps TRBD1 (6 bases). Germline CDR1 is SEHNR and CDR2 is FQNEAQ (reference sequence). Trimming removed 3 bases from V and 4 bases from J, with 7 bases in between. This CDR3 is 13 amino acids long. In nucleotides, the CDR3 is TGTGCCAGCAGCTTGGACAGAAATCAGCCCCAGCATTTT. Encoded protein: CASSLDRNQPQHF. Together with reference TRBV7-9 and TRBJ1-5, the CDR3 gives the full variable domain: DTGVSQNPRHKITKRGQNVTFRCDPISEHNRLYWYRQTLGQGPEFLTYFQNEAQLEKSRLLSDRFSAERPKGSFSTLEIQRTEQGDSAMYLCASSLDRNQPQHFGDGTRLSIL.

This clone has just a few counts. The CDR3 reads CASSLSPGSGQPQHF. Written as DNA, the CDR3 is TGTGCCAGCAGCTTAAGCCCGGGTTCAGGTCAGCCCCAGCATTTT. V is TRBV7-6 and J is TRBJ1-5; no definite D call. Trimming took off 2 bases at V and 6 bases at J, with 14 bases between the two ends. The V gene's germline CDR1 is SGHVS and CDR2 FNYEAQ. The CDR3 totals 15 residues.

The rearrangement links TRBV4-1 to TRBJ1-3; D is perhaps TRBD1 (5 bases). V was clipped by 1 base and J by 5 bases, with 12 bases between them. The CDR3 totals 15 residues. The germline CDR1 and CDR2 sequences are MGHRA and YSYEKL. CDR3 DNA: TGCGCCAGCAGCCAAGCACCGGGGGATAGAAACACCATATATTTT. Protein product: CASSQAPGDRNTIYF.

This chain uses TRBV6-5 with TRBJ1-3; D is possibly TRBD1 (5 bases). The germline gives CDR1 MNHEY, CDR2 SVGAGI. With 9 bases removed from V and 8 bases from J, the gap between germline ends came to 17 bases. CDR3 size: 13 residues. The CDR3 loop is CASGHRVGDTIYF. The CDR3 bases are TGTGCCAGTGGACATCGGGTTGGGGACACCATATATTTT.

The V and J genes are TRBV9 and TRBJ2-6; weak D call: TRBD1 (6 bases). Germline assignment: CDR1 SGDLS and CDR2 YYNGEE. The ends were cut back, 4 bases at V and 1 base at J, with 9 bases in the middle. The CDR3 is 15 amino acids. For the CDR3, the DNA is TGTGCCAGCAGCTCGAGGGGGTCTGGGGCCAACGTCCTGACTTTC. It translates to CASSSRGSGANVLTF.

The gene calls are TRBV5-1 and TRBJ2-5; tentative D call: TRBD1 (6 bases). The germline V gene has CDR1 SGHRS and CDR2 YFSETQ. The CDR3 contains 13 residues. Trimming removed 4 bases at V and 3 bases at J, with 10 bases between. The CDR3 region has the DNA TGCGCCAGCAGCCGGACAGTAGAAGAGACCCAGTACTTC. Translated: CASSRTVEETQYF.

This chain connects TRBV18 to TRBJ2-5; TRBD1 is a possible D gene (5 bases). The V gene lost 6 bases and the J gene lost 8 bases, with 16 bases spanning the gap. The CDR3 has 13 residues. Germline V gene sequence: CDR1 KGHSH, CDR2 LQKENI. The CDR3 coding sequence is TGTGCCAGCTCCCCTGTGGGGCCTACCACCCAGTACTTC. Its protein is CASSPVGPTTQYF.

The V and J genes are TRBV5-5 and TRBJ2-7, with 9 positions matching TRBD2. Germline loops: CDR1 SGHKS, CDR2 YYEKEE (reference sequence). The CDR3 sequence is 14 residues long. V shed 3 bases and J 3 bases; nucleotides not matched to a gene: 4. The CDR3, as DNA: TGTGCCAGCAGCTGGGGACTAGCAAGCTACGAGCAGTACTTC. Translating gives CASSWGLASYEQYF.

This clone was seen only once. The chain couples TRBV4-3 to TRBJ1-1; perhaps TRBD1 as D (6 bases). Germline CDR1 LGHNA, CDR2 YSLEER. Trimming pared 0 bases from V and 4 bases from J, leaving 9 bases between. This CDR3 is built from 14 residues. CDR3 in amino acids: CASSQDRGGTEAFF. DNA of the CDR3: TGCGCCAGCAGCCAAGATAGGGGGGGCACTGAAGCTTTCTTT.

Only one count was recorded for this clone. This sequence joins TRBV19 and TRBJ2-2; TRBD2 is a possible D gene (5 bases). The CDR3 runs 17 residues. Germline CDR1 LNHDA, CDR2 SQIVND (reference sequence). The ends were cut back, 2 bases at V and 4 bases at J, with 17 bases in the middle. DNA for the CDR3: TGTGCCAGTAGTATAAAAGGACTGGGTGAGGGCACCGGGGAGCTGTTTTTT. Amino acids: CASSIKGLGEGTGELFF. The full variable domain, with the rest looked up from reference TRBV19 and TRBJ2-2, is DGGITQSPKYLFRKEGQNVTLSCEQNLNHDAMYWYRQDPGQGLRLIYYSQIVNDFQKGDIAEGYSVSREKKESFPLTVTSAQKNPTAFYLCASSIKGLGEGTGELFFGEGSRLTVL.

In DNA form, the CDR3 reads TGTGCCAGCAGCCGCCGGGACAGGGAGGTCCATGAGCAGTTCTTC. This sequence encodes CASSRRDREVHEQFF. The V call is TRBV7-9, the J call TRBJ2-1, with 9 bases lining up with TRBD1. This CDR3 spans 15 amino acids. In germline, CDR1 is SEHNR, CDR2 FQNEAQ (reference sequence). Trimming removed 5 bases from V and 8 bases from J; junction bases left unmatched: 10.

This clone turned up a few times. The V and J genes are TRBV5-8 and TRBJ1-6; D is unclear. The ends were cut back, 0 bases at V and 10 bases at J, with 11 bases in the middle. From germline, CDR1 is SGHTS and CDR2 YDEGEE. The CDR3 runs to 14 residues. The DNA for the CDR3 is TGTGCCAGCAGCTTGGGACCGTCTGCCTCACCCCTCCACTTT. Translating gives CASSLGPSASPLHF. Full variable domain (rest looked up from reference TRBV5-8 and TRBJ1-6): EAGVTQSPTHLIKTRGQQATLRCSPISGHTSVYWYQQALGLGLQFLLWYDEGEERNRGNFPPRFSGRQFPNYSSELNVNALELEDSALYLCASSLGPSASPLHFGNGTRLTVT.